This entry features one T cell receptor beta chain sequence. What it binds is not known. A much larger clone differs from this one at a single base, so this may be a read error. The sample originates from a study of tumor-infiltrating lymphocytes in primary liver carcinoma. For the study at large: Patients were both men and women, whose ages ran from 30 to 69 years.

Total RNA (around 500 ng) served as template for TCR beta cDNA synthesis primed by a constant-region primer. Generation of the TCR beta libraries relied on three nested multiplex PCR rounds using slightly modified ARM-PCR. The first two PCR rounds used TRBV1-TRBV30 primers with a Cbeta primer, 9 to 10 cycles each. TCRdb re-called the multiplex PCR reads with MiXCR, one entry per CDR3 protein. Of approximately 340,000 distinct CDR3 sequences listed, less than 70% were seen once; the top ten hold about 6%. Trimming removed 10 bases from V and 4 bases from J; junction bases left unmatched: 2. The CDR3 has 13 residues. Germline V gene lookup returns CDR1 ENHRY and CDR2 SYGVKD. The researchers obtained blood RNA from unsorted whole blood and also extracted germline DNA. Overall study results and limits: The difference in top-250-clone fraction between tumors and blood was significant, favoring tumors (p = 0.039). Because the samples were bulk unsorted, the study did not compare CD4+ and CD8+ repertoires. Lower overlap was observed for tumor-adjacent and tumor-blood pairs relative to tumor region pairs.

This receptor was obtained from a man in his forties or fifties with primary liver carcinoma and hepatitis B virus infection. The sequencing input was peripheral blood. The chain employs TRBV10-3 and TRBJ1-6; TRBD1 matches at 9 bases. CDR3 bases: TGTGCCACAGGGACAGGGTATAATTCACCCCTCCACTTT. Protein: CATGTGYNSPLHF.